The entry below describes one TCR beta chain. Its target is unknown. This CDR3 is also generated by other DNA sequences in the sample. The PCR was carried out with 60 Vbeta primers and 13 Jbeta primers. Generated by immunoSEQ multiplex PCR, the TCRdb table keeps only in-frame clones and is missing some. This repertoire shows around 300,000 clones, roughly 90% found once; its top ten account for about 2%. J was trimmed by 2 bases and V by 6 bases; bases with no gene match: 3. Looked up from germline, CDR1 is LNHDA and CDR2 is SQIVND (reference sequence). This CDR3 is 14 amino acids long. These data originate in a study of cytomegalovirus exposure and HLA in healthy donors. Findings of the study overall: Another analysis was done later, and it associated around 15,000 TCR beta sequences with HLA alleles at 0.05 false discovery rate. A missense DCLRE1C variant was associated with V- and J-gene trimming of TCR beta chains in a later analysis, and an independent cohort replicated the association. Researchers catalogued about 160 TCR beta chains as cytomegalovirus-associated. Earlier analysis looked at TCR beta V segments, and most were productive about 90% or about 30% of the time.

The rearrangement uses TRBV19 and TRBJ1-5, with TRBD1 matching over 8 bases. The receptor was isolated from a woman between 18 and 30 years old in good health and CMV-seronegative. The specimen was PBMCs. CDR3 loop: CASSGQGGNQPQHF. The CDR3 DNA is TGTGCCAGTAGCGGACAGGGAGGCAATCAGCCCCAGCATTTT.